These T cell receptor beta chains were read from a single sample in a study of cytomegalovirus exposure and HLA in healthy donors. Here immunoSEQ multiplex PCR was the method, and the copy in TCRdb shows in-frame clones only, minus some. With approximately 120,000 clones in the sample, the ten largest clones hold less than 3%. Specimen: PBMCs. These receptor sequences come from a man aged 25-40 years in good health and CMV-seronegative. CDR3s include the opening cysteine and the closing phenylalanine or tryptophan. The D gene is left open where the match is weak.

>TRBJ2-3|TRBV2|TRBD2
CASSEDPSGSYYTDTQYF
TGTGCCAGCAGTGAAGATCCTAGCGGGAGTTACTACACAGATACGCAGTATTTT
>TRBJ2-7|TRBV19|NA
CASSEPLRDEQYF
TGTGCCAGTAGTGAGCCCCTGAGGGACGAGCAGTACTTC
>TRBJ2-1|TRBV6-1|TRBD2
CASWERGGSYNEQFF
TGTGCCAGCTGGGAGCGGGGGGGCTCCTACAATGAGCAGTTCTTC
>TRBJ2-1|TRBV29-1|NA
CTFSSNGNEQFF
TGCACCTTCTCGAGTAACGGGAATGAGCAGTTCTTC
>TRBJ2-5|TRBV6-5|NA
CASSYAGVQETQYF
TGTGCCAGCAGTTACGCAGGGGTCCAAGAGACCCAGTACTTC
>TRBJ2-2|TRBV19|TRBD1
CASSTTRTGANTGELFF
TGTGCCAGTAGTACGACTCGGACAGGGGCGAACACCGGGGAGCTGTTTTTT
>TRBJ1-5|TRBV6-1|NA
CASSEWAGATNQPQHF
TGTGCCAGCAGTGAATGGGCAGGGGCTACAAATCAGCCCCAGCATTTT
>TRBJ2-3|TRBV4-1|TRBD2
CASSQIRAGADSDTQYF
TGCGCCAGCAGCCAGATAAGAGCGGGAGCAGATTCAGATACGCAGTATTTT
>TRBJ2-1|TRBV19|TRBD2
CASSIAWTSGSSDEQFF
TGTGCCAGTAGTATAGCTTGGACTAGCGGGAGTAGCGATGAGCAGTTCTTC
>TRBJ2-7|TRBV28|TRBD2
CASSLSGRYEQYF
TGTGCCAGCAGTTTAAGCGGGAGGTACGAGCAGTACTTC
>TRBJ2-2|TRBV2|TRBD2
CASSEREGRVGELFF
TGTGCCAGCAGCGAGCGGGAGGGCCGGGTCGGGGAGCTGTTTTTT
>TRBJ2-1|TRBV5-1|NA
CASSLDSNEQFF
TGCGCCAGCAGCTTGGACAGCAATGAGCAGTTCTTC
>TRBJ1-6|TRBV28|TRBD1
CASGQGGRNSPLHF
TGTGCCAGCGGCCAGGGGGGCCGTAATTCACCCCTCCACTTT
>TRBJ1-2|TRBV7-9|NA
CASSWISTGLHGYTF
TGTGCCAGCAGCTGGATCTCTACAGGGCTTCATGGCTACACCTTC
>TRBJ2-3|TRBV4-3|TRBD2
CASSQDWAGATDTQYF
TGCGCCAGCAGCCAAGATTGGGCGGGAGCCACAGATACGCAGTATTTT